The present T cell receptor beta chain was sequenced within a study of monozygotic twins with inflammatory bowel disease. Germline V gene data show CDR1 as SEHNR and CDR2 as FQNEAQ (reference sequence). This CDR3 is built from 15 residues. TCRdb re-called the 5' RACE reads; one entry per CDR3 protein, DNA not given. The sample's table shows fewer than 200,000 distinct CDR3 sequences. The TCR was taken from a human donor with ulcerative colitis or Crohn's disease, or a healthy co-twin of an affected twin (not recorded which). The J gene is TRBJ2-3, the V gene TRBV7-9; TCRdb selects TRBD1, and the lack of DNA leaves this call unchecked. Sequencing used blood. The chain's CDR3 is CASSRSGGATDTQYF.